A selection of T cell receptor beta chains follows, all from one sample in a study of identical twins. TCRdb re-called the 5' RACE reads through MiXCR, storing one row per CDR3 protein. The repertoire has 500,000 to 650,000 distinct CDR3 sequences, less than 9% of them found once; the top ten carry 1.5% to 2%. These data also formed part of another study, on yellow fever vaccine responses in identical twins.

Specimen: PBMCs. These receptors were taken from a woman younger than 35 in good health. Both conserved end residues are part of each CDR3. The D gene is left open where the match is weak. Clone size is not always given. Where it is, it says once, few, many or a class for expanded clones.

size: -
J: TRBJ2-5
D: TRBD1
V: TRBV28
DNA: TGTGCCAGCAGTTCCCGGGACAGGGGTCCGATTGAGACCCAGTACTTC
CDR3: CASSSRDRGPIETQYF

size: few
J: TRBJ2-2
D: -
V: TRBV6-5
DNA: TGTGCCAGCAGTTACTCCCGTCGGCAAAAGAACACCGGGGAGCTGTTTTTT
CDR3: CASSYSRRQKNTGELFF

size: -
J: TRBJ2-5
D: TRBD1
V: TRBV15
DNA: TGTGCCACCAGCAGACCCGAAATTAATCAGGGGGCCCAGTACTTC
CDR3: CATSRPEINQGAQYF

size: -
J: TRBJ2-3
D: TRBD2
V: TRBV20-1
DNA: TGCAGTGGCGGTACACTAGCGGGAGTACGAGGGAGCACAGATACGCAGTATTTT
CDR3: CSGGTLAGVRGSTDTQYF

size: -
J: TRBJ2-4
D: -
V: TRBV24-1
DNA: TGTGCCACCAGTGATCCGCGGGGGCTTTCGAACATTCAGTACTTC
CDR3: CATSDPRGLSNIQYF

size: many
J: TRBJ2-3
D: -
V: TRBV29-1
DNA: TGCAGCGGCGCAGGGTACAACACAGATACGCAGTATTTT
CDR3: CSGAGYNTDTQYF

size: many
J: TRBJ2-4
D: -
V: TRBV11-1
DNA: TGTGCCAGCAGCTTAGCCGAGGGCCGCGACATAGCCAAAAACATTCAGTACTTC
CDR3: CASSLAEGRDIAKNIQYF

size: -
J: TRBJ2-1
D: -
V: TRBV6-6
DNA: TGTGCCACCAGACCGACTAGAAACAATGAGCAGTTCTTC
CDR3: CATRPTRNNEQFF

size: few
J: TRBJ2-1
D: TRBD2
V: TRBV12-3/TRBV12-4
DNA: TGTGCCAGCAGTGGAACGGGACTAGCGGGAGTAGCTGAGCAGTTCTTC
CDR3: CASSGTGLAGVAEQFF

size: few
J: TRBJ1-2
D: -
V: TRBV7-6
DNA: TGTGCCAGCAGCTTACGCTCATCTGTCAGATCGGCCTACACCTTC
CDR3: CASSLRSSVRSAYTF

size: many
J: TRBJ2-7
D: -
V: TRBV20-1
DNA: TGCAGTGCTAGCGCCAGGGCCCCTTTCGAGCAGTACTTC
CDR3: CSASARAPFEQYF

size: -
J: TRBJ2-3
D: TRBD2
V: TRBV12-3/TRBV12-4
DNA: TGTGCCAGCAGTTCAGGGACTAGCGGGTGGGCGCAGTATTTT
CDR3: CASSSGTSGWAQYF

size: -
J: TRBJ2-1
D: -
V: TRBV9
DNA: TGTGCCAGCAGCGCGGGTACCGCACCCAATGAGCAGTTCTTC
CDR3: CASSAGTAPNEQFF

size: many
J: TRBJ2-1
D: TRBD1
V: TRBV28
DNA: TGTGCCAGCCTGGGACAGGGGACCTACAATGAGCAGTTCTTC
CDR3: CASLGQGTYNEQFF

size: -
J: TRBJ2-1
D: TRBD1
V: TRBV12-5
DNA: TGTGCTAGTGGTTTGGTAGTAGTCGGGGCAGGGGGCACGGCGGAATACAATGAGCAGTTCTTC
CDR3: CASGLVVVGAGGTAEYNEQFF

size: many
J: TRBJ2-7
D: TRBD2
V: TRBV28
DNA: TGTGCCAGCAGCCCTAGCGGAGAAAACTACGAGCAGTACTTC
CDR3: CASSPSGENYEQYF

size: few
J: TRBJ2-3
D: -
V: TRBV6-1
DNA: TGTGCCAGCAGTGAAGTTAGAGATACGCAGTATTTT
CDR3: CASSEVRDTQYF

size: -
J: TRBJ2-1
D: -
V: TRBV5-1
DNA: TGCGCCAGCAGCTTGGCTATCGGGGGACGCAATGAGCAGTTCTTC
CDR3: CASSLAIGGRNEQFF

size: -
J: TRBJ2-7
D: -
V: TRBV29-1
DNA: TGCAGCGTTGTTGAGGGGAGCGGGTACGAGCAGTACTTC
CDR3: CSVVEGSGYEQYF

size: many
J: TRBJ2-7
D: -
V: TRBV20-1
DNA: TGCAGTGCTAGAGGACGGCGGGACTACGAGCAGTACTTC
CDR3: CSARGRRDYEQYF

size: many
J: TRBJ2-1
D: TRBD2
V: TRBV20-1
DNA: TGCAGTGCTAGAGATCTGGCGGGAGGCCCCTACAATGAGCAGTTCTTC
CDR3: CSARDLAGGPYNEQFF

size: -
J: TRBJ2-5
D: -
V: TRBV29-1
DNA: TGCAGCGTAATCAAAGAGACCCAGTACTTC
CDR3: CSVIKETQYF

size: -
J: TRBJ2-1
D: -
V: TRBV3-1
DNA: TGTGCCAGCAGCCAAGAAGGGGGGGGCGAGGGCAATGAGCAGTTCTTC
CDR3: CASSQEGGGEGNEQFF

size: few
J: TRBJ1-3
D: -
V: TRBV20-1
DNA: TGCAGTGCCGGGACATTAAACACCATATATTTT
CDR3: CSAGTLNTIYF

size: many
J: TRBJ1-1
D: -
V: TRBV12-3/TRBV12-4
DNA: TGTGCCAGCAGTTTTGGGGGGCGGAACACTGAAGCTTTCTTT
CDR3: CASSFGGRNTEAFF

size: many
J: TRBJ1-1
D: -
V: TRBV6-5
DNA: TGTGCCAGCGTTAGGGGGATTGACACTGAAGCTTTCTTT
CDR3: CASVRGIDTEAFF

size: many
J: TRBJ1-5
D: -
V: TRBV7-9
DNA: TGTGCCAGCAGCGCAGGTAATCAGCCCCAGCATTTT
CDR3: CASSAGNQPQHF

size: many
J: TRBJ1-5
D: -
V: TRBV12-3/TRBV12-4
DNA: TGTGCCAGCAGTTTGACAGATAATCAGCCCCAGCATTTT
CDR3: CASSLTDNQPQHF

size: -
J: TRBJ1-6
D: -
V: TRBV12-3/TRBV12-4
DNA: TGTGCCAGCACCGCGTCCCGGTCACCCCTCCACTTT
CDR3: CASTASRSPLHF

size: few
J: TRBJ2-7
D: TRBD1
V: TRBV25-1
DNA: TGTGCCAGCAGTGAATTTCGGACAGGGTTGTACGAGCAGTACTTC
CDR3: CASSEFRTGLYEQYF

size: -
J: TRBJ2-1
D: TRBD1
V: TRBV5-1
DNA: TGCGCCAGCAGCTGGGGACAGGGCAACAATGAGCAGTTCTTC
CDR3: CASSWGQGNNEQFF

size: -
J: TRBJ2-3
D: -
V: TRBV3-2
DNA: TGTGCCATCTGTCTTGACCCTCTAGCGGGAGGGTTAGATACGCAGTATTTT
CDR3: CAICLDPLAGGLDTQYF

size: few
J: TRBJ2-5
D: -
V: TRBV5-5
DNA: TGTGCCAGCAGCTTGGCCCCCGGGTTGGAGACCCAGTACTTC
CDR3: CASSLAPGLETQYF